The clone carrying this T cell receptor beta chain has just a few counts. Its antigen is as yet unknown. Germline V gene lookup returns CDR1 MNHEY and CDR2 SVGAGI. V was pared by 6 bases and J by 6 bases, with 5 bases of the junction left unmatched. The CDR3 runs 13 residues. Time point denoted: baseline, week 1 (first vaccination visit). Described treatment: pre-vaccination baseline after standard-of-care therapy. This entry belongs to a study of a mutant IDH1 vaccine in newly diagnosed glioma. Sequencing used immunoSEQ multiplex PCR; TCRdb keeps in-frame clones, though not all of them. This sample yields about 59,000 clones, of which more than 85% are seen a single time; roughly 2.5% belongs to the top ten. Whole-study findings and limits: Pseudoprogression apparently lacked any relation to changes in top peripheral T cell clonotypes.

The specimen comprised PBMCs, sampled from a glioma patient treated with radiotherapy, temozolomide or both. The chain is built from TRBV6-5 and TRBJ2-1, with 7 bases identical to TRBD1. The TCR comes from a man aged 50-60 years with glioma. The CDR3 DNA reads as TGTGCCAGCAGCCGACAGGGCGGCAATGAGCAGTTCTTC. Translated, it gives CASSRQGGNEQFF.